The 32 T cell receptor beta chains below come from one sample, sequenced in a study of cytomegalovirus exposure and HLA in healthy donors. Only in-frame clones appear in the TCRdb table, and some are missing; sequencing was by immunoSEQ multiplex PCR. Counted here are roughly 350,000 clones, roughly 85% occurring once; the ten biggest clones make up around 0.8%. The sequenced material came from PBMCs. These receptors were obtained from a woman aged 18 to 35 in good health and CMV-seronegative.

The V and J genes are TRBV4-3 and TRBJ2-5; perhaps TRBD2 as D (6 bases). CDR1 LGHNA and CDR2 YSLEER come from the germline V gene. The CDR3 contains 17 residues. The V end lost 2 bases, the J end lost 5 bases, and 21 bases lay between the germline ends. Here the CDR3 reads CASSQRSGGIGGETQYF. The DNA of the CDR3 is TGCGCCAGCAGCCAAAGGTCGGGCGGGATTGGTGGGGAGACCCAGTACTTC.

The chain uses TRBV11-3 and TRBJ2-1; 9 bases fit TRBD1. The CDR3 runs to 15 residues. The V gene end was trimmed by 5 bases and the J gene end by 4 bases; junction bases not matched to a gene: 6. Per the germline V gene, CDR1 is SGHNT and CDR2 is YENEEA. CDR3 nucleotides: TGTGCCAGCAGCCTCGGGACAGGGAGATACAATGAGCAGTTCTTC. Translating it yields CASSLGTGRYNEQFF.

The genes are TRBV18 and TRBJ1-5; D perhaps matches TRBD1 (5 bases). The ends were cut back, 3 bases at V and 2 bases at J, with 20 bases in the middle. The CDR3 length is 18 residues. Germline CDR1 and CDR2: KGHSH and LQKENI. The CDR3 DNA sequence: TGTGCCAGCTCACCTATTAGGGGAGGGCGCGAGGGCAATCAGCCCCAGCATTTT. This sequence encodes CASSPIRGGREGNQPQHF.

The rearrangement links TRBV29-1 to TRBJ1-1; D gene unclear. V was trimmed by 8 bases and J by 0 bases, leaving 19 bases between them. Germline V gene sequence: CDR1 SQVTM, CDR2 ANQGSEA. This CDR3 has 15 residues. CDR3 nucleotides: TGCAGCATTCGACCCGTTTACAGCATGAACACTGAAGCTTTCTTT. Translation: CSIRPVYSMNTEAFF.

CDR3 in DNA: TGCGCCAGCAGCAGCCGGGACAGGGGCAGCGAGCAGTACTTC. This codes for CASSSRDRGSEQYF. The gene calls are TRBV5-1 and TRBJ2-7; 10 bases are a match to TRBD1. Germline lookup yields CDR1 SGHRS and CDR2 YFSETQ. Unmatched junction bases numbered 7, after V lost 4 bases and J lost 6 bases. The CDR3 has 14 residues.

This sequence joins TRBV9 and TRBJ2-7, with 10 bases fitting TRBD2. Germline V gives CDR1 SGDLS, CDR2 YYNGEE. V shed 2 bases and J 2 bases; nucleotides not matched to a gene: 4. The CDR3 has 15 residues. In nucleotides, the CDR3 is TGTGCCAGCAGCGTGGCTAGCGGGAGCCCCTACGAGCAGTACTTC. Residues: CASSVASGSPYEQYF.

CDR3 protein: CASSLVRGGSTEAFF. The CDR3 DNA reads TGTGCCAGCAGCTTAGTGCGGGGAGGGTCCACTGAAGCTTTCTTT. The rearrangement links TRBV7-9 to TRBJ1-1; D gene uncertain. CDR1 is SEHNR and CDR2 is FQNEAQ in the germline V gene (reference sequence). CDR3 length equals 15 residues. Trimming shortened V by 1 base and J by 4 bases, and 13 bases separated the two germline ends.

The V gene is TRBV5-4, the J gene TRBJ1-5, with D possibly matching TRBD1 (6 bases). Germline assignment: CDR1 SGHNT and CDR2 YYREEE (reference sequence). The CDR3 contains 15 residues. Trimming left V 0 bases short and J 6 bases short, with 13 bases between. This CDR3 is CASSLGGREGQPQHF. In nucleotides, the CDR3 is TGTGCCAGCAGCTTGGGGGGGCGCGAGGGTCAGCCCCAGCATTTT.

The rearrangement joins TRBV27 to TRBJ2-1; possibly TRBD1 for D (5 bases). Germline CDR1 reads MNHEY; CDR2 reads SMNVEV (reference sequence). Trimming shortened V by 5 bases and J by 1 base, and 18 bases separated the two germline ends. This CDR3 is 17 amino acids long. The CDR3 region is CASSRVGAVTSYNEQFF. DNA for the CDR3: TGTGCCAGCAGTAGGGTAGGGGCGGTGACATCCTACAATGAGCAGTTCTTC.

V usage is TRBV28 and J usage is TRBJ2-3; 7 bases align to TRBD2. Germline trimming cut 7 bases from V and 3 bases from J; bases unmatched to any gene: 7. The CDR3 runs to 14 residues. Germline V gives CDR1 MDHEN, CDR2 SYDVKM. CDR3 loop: CASTHGLGTDTQYF. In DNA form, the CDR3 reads TGTGCCAGCACCCATGGACTAGGGACAGATACGCAGTATTTT.

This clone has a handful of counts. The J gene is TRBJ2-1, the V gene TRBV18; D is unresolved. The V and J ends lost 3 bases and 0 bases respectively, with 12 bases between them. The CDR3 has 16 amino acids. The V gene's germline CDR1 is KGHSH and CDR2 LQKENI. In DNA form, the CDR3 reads TGTGCCAGCTCACCGATCGAAGCGTCCTCCTACAATGAGCAGTTCTTC. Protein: CASSPIEASSYNEQFF.

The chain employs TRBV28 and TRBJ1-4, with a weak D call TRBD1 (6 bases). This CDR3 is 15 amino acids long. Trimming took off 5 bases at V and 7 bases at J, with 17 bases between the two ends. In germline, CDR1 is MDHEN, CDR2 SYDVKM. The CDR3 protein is CASSPIQGFSEKLFF. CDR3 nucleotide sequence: TGTGCCAGCAGTCCCATACAGGGCTTCTCTGAAAAACTGTTTTTT.

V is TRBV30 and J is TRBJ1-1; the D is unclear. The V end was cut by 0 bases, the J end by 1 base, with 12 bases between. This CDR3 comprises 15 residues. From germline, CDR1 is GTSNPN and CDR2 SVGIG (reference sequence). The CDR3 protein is CAWSVRWERNTEAFF. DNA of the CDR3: TGTGCCTGGAGTGTACGTTGGGAGAGGAACACTGAAGCTTTCTTT.

CDR3 region: CASSLGAIQPQHF. CDR3 nucleotides: TGTGCCAGCAGCTTGGGGGCTATTCAGCCCCAGCATTTT. The chain uses TRBV5-6 and TRBJ1-5; unclear D gene. The CDR3 sequence is 13 residues long. Trimming pared 0 bases from V and 6 bases from J, leaving 7 bases between. Germline assignment: CDR1 SGHDT and CDR2 YYEEEE.

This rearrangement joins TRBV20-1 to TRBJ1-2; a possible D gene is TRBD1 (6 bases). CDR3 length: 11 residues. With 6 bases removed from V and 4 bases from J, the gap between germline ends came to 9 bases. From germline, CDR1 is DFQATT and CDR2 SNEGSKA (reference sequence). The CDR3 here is CSASDSYGYTF. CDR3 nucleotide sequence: TGCAGTGCGTCGGACAGCTATGGCTACACCTTC.

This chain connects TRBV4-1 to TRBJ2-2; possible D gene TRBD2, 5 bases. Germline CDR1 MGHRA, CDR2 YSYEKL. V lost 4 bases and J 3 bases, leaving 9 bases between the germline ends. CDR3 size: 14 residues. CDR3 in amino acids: CASSREWDTGELFF. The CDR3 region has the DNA TGCGCCAGCAGCCGGGAGTGGGACACCGGGGAGCTGTTTTTT.

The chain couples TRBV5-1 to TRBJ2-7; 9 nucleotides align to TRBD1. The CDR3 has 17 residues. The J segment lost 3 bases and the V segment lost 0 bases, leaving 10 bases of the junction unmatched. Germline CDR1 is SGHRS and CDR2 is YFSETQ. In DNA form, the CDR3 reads TGCGCCAGCAGCTTGGAGGGGACAGGGTTCCAAGTCTACGAGCAGTACTTC. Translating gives CASSLEGTGFQVYEQYF. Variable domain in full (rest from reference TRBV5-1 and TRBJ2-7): KAGVTQTPRYLIKTRGQQVTLSCSPISGHRSVSWYQQTPGQGLQFLFEYFSETQRNKGNFPGRFSGRQFSNSRSEMNVSTLELGDSALYLCASSLEGTGFQVYEQYFGPGTRLTVT.

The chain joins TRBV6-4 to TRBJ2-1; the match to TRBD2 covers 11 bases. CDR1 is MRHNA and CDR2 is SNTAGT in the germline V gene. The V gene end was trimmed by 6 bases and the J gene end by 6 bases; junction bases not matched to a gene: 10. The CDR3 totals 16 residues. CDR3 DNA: TGTGCCAGCAGCCTGGGACTAGCGGTTGGGGGCAATGAGCAGTTCTTC. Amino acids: CASSLGLAVGGNEQFF.

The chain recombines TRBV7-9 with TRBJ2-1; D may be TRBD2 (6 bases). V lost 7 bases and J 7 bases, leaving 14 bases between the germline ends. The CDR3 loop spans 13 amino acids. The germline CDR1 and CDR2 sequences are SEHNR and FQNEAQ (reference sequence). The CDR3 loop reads CASTGRDGNEQFF. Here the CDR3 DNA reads TGTGCCAGCACGGGGCGGGACGGAAATGAGCAGTTCTTC.

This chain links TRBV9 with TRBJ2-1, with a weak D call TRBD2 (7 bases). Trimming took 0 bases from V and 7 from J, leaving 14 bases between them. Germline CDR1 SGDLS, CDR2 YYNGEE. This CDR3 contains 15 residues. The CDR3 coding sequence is TGTGCCAGCAGCGTAGAAGGGGGAGGGCTTAATGAGCAGTTCTTC. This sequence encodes CASSVEGGGLNEQFF. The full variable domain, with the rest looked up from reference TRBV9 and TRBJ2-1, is DSGVTQTPKHLITATGQRVTLRCSPRSGDLSVYWYQQSLDQGLQFLIQYYNGEERAKGNILERFSAQQFPDLHSELNLSSLELGDSALYFCASSVEGGGLNEQFFGPGTRLTVL.

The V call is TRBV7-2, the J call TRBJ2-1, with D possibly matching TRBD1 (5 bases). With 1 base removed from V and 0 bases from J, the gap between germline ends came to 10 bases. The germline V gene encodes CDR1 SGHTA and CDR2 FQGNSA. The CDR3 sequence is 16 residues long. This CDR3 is CASSLVGQGSYNEQFF. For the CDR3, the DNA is TGTGCCAGCAGCTTAGTAGGCCAGGGCTCCTACAATGAGCAGTTCTTC.

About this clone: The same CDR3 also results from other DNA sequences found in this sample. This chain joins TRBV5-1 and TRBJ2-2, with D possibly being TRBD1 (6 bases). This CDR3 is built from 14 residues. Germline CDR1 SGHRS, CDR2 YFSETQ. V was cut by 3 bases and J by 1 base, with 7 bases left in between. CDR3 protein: CASSSGQNTGELFF. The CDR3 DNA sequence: TGCGCCAGCAGCTCGGGACAGAACACCGGGGAGCTGTTTTTT.

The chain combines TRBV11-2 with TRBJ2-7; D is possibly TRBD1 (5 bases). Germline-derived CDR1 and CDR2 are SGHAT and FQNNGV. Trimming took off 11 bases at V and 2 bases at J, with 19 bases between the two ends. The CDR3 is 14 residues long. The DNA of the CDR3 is TGTGCCGGGGCCCCGAGAAGCGCACCCTACGAGCAGTACTTC. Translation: CAGAPRSAPYEQYF.

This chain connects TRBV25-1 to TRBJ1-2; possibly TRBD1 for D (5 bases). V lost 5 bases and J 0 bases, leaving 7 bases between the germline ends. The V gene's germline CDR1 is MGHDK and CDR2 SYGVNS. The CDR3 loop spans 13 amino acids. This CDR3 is CASSKDTNYGYTF. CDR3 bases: TGTGCCAGCAGTAAGGACACTAACTATGGCTACACCTTC.

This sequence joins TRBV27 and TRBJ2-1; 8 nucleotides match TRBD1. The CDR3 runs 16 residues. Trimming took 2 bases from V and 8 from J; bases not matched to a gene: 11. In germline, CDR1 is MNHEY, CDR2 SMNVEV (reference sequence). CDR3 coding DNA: TGTGCCAGCAGTTTAAGGCCAGGGGGCCTTTATGATGAGCAGTTCTTC. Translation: CASSLRPGGLYDEQFF.

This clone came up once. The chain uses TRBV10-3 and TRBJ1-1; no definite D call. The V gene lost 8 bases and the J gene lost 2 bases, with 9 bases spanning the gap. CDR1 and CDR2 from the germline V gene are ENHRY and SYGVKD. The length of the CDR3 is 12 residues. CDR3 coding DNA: TGTGCCATCGGTTCCCTAAACACTGAAGCTTTCTTT. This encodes CAIGSLNTEAFF.

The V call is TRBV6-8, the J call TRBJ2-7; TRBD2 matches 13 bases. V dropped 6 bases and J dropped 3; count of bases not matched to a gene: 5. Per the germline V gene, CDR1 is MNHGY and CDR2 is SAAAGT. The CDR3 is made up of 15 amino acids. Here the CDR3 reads CASSRTSGRFYEQYF. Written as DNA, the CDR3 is TGTGCCAGCAGCAGGACTAGCGGGAGATTCTACGAGCAGTACTTC.

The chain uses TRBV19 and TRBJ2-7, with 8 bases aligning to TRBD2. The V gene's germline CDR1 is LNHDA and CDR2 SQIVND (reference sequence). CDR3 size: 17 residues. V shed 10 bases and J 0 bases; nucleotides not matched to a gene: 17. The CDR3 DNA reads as TGTGCCACAACGAGCGGGGCGGGAGGAACCCTCTCCTACGAGCAGTACTTC. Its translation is CATTSGAGGTLSYEQYF.

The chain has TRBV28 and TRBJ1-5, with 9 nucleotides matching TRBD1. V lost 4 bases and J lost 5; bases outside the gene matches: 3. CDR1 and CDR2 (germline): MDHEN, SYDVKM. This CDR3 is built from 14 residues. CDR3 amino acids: CASSYRQGDQPQHF. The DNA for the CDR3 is TGTGCCAGCAGTTACCGACAGGGGGATCAGCCCCAGCATTTT.

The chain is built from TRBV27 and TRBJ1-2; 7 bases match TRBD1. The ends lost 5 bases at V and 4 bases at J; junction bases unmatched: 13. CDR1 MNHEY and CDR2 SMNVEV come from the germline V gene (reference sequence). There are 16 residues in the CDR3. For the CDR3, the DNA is TGTGCCAGCAGTGCCTCGACAGGGCCACTGAGCTATGGCTACACCTTC. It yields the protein CASSASTGPLSYGYTF.

CDR3 nucleotides: TGTGCCAGCAGTGAGGGGGAAGAGACCCAGTACTTC. This encodes CASSEGEETQYF. The chain recombines TRBV6-6 with TRBJ2-5, with TRBD1 as a possible D gene (6 bases). CDR1 MNHNY and CDR2 SVGAGI come from the germline V gene (reference sequence). The CDR3 loop spans 12 amino acids. V gave up 5 bases and J gave up 3 bases, with 7 bases separating them.

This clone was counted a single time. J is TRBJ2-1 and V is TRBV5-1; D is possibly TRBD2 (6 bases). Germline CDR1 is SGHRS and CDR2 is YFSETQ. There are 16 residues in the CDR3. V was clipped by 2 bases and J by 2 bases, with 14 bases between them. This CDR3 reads CASSLVSLATYNEQFF. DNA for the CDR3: TGCGCCAGCAGCTTAGTCAGTCTAGCGACCTACAATGAGCAGTTCTTC.